Listed here are 8 T cell receptor beta chains from one sample, sequenced in a study of cytomegalovirus exposure and HLA in healthy donors. The PCR used 60 Vbeta and 13 Jbeta primers. Profiling relied on immunoSEQ multiplex PCR, and the TCRdb table lists in-frame clones only, not all of them. The sample holds some 90,000 clones; under 90% are singletons and the top ten take 3.8%. The sequenced sample consisted of PBMCs. All receptors come from a man between 45 and 60 years old in good health and CMV-seronegative.

This chain connects TRBV6-5 to TRBJ1-1; 8 bases map to TRBD1. The CDR3 is made up of 15 amino acids. With 6 bases clipped from V and 7 bases from J, the junction kept 13 bases outside the gene matches. CDR1 is MNHEY and CDR2 is SVGAGI in the germline V gene. The DNA for the CDR3 is TGTGCCAGCAGACCGGACAGGGTGGGATCGGGTGAAGCTTTCTTT. Protein product: CASRPDRVGSGEAFF.

The rearrangement uses TRBV19 and TRBJ2-7; 8 nucleotides align to TRBD2. V shed 7 bases, J shed 3 bases, and the junction held 17 bases outside the gene matches. The CDR3 totals 17 residues. Per germline, CDR1 LNHDA and CDR2 SQIVND (reference sequence). This chain's CDR3 is CASTGSGTKGGDYEQYF. CDR3 DNA: TGTGCCAGTACAGGTAGCGGGACTAAAGGGGGGGACTACGAGCAGTACTTC.

This sequence joins TRBV27 and TRBJ1-2; 8 positions match TRBD1. CDR1 and CDR2 from the germline V gene are MNHEY and SMNVEV (reference sequence). J gave up 4 bases and V 8 bases, and 18 bases lay outside the gene matches. The CDR3 sequence is 17 residues long. The CDR3 DNA reads TGTGCCAGCTCCCTCGGGCCCGGGACAGGACAGAGCTATGGCTACACCTTC. This gives the protein CASSLGPGTGQSYGYTF.

The chain carries TRBV28 and TRBJ1-2; 10 bases match TRBD1. V shed 0 bases, J shed 3 bases, and the junction held 10 bases outside the gene matches. The CDR3 loop spans 18 amino acids. Germline V CDR1 and CDR2: MDHEN, SYDVKM. The CDR3 DNA reads TGTGCCAGCAGTTTATGGAGTACGATCGGACAGGGGGACTATGGCTACACCTTC. It is translated as CASSLWSTIGQGDYGYTF.

The J gene is TRBJ1-1, the V gene TRBV28; 12 bases align to TRBD1. With V trimmed by 3 bases and J by 1 base, 3 bases remained unmatched. The CDR3 contains 16 residues. Germline-derived CDR1 and CDR2 are MDHEN and SYDVKM. CDR3 amino acids: CASSFWDRGQNTEAFF. The DNA of the CDR3 is TGTGCCAGCAGTTTCTGGGACAGGGGGCAGAACACTGAAGCTTTCTTT.

The rearrangement joins TRBV15 to TRBJ1-5; weak D call: TRBD1 (6 bases). In germline, CDR1 is LNHNV, CDR2 YYDKDF (reference sequence). The CDR3 contains 15 residues. Between the trimmed V and J ends, which lost 5 bases and 3 bases, there was a span of 14 bases. This chain's CDR3 is CATSPNRDHNQPQHF. As DNA, the CDR3 is TGTGCCACCAGCCCTAACAGGGACCACAATCAGCCCCAGCATTTT.

The chain has TRBV11-3 and TRBJ2-1; the match to TRBD2 covers 11 bases. This CDR3 spans 14 amino acids. V trimming: 6 bases; J trimming: 7 bases; junction bases outside the gene matches: 5. CDR1 is SGHNT, CDR2 YENEEA, per germline. CDR3 sequence reads: CASSSGTSGNEQFF. CDR3 nucleotides: TGTGCCAGCAGTTCCGGGACTAGCGGTAATGAGCAGTTCTTC.

This clone was observed once. The chain uses TRBV10-1 and TRBJ2-1; TRBD2 aligns across 7 bases. The germline CDR1 and CDR2 sequences are WNHNN and SYGVQD (reference sequence). CDR3 length: 14 residues. After removal of 4 bases from V and 5 bases from J, the junction contained 5 bases not matched to a gene. The CDR3 nucleotides read TGCGCCAGCAGTGTCCCTGGGGGGGACAATGAGCAGTTCTTC. Translated: CASSVPGGDNEQFF.